Below are 14 T cell receptor beta chains sequenced from a single sample in a study of cytomegalovirus exposure and HLA in healthy donors. 60 Vbeta and 13 Jbeta primers were used in PCR. The repertoire was sequenced with immunoSEQ multiplex PCR; TCRdb's copy has only in-frame clones and lacks some. The sample has roughly 100,000 clones; roughly 70% are singletons. Material: PBMCs. The receptor set was obtained from a young woman in good health and CMV-seropositive.

The CDR3 spells CASSQTVSGNTIYF. CDR3 DNA: TGTGCCAGTAGTCAGACAGTCTCTGGAAACACCATATATTTT. The chain is built from TRBV19 and TRBJ1-3; possible D gene TRBD1, 5 bases. V lost 5 bases to trimming and J lost 0 bases, with 8 bases between them. The CDR3 spans 14 residues. The germline V gene has CDR1 LNHDA and CDR2 SQIVND (reference sequence).

In DNA form, the CDR3 reads TGTGCCAGCAGCCGACCGACGGGAGCCGGAAACACCATATATTTT. It encodes CASSRPTGAGNTIYF. V is TRBV5-4 and J is TRBJ1-3; D gene unclear. Germline CDR1 SGHNT, CDR2 YYREEE (reference sequence). Trimming shortened V by 4 bases and J by 4 bases, and 15 bases separated the two germline ends. The CDR3 runs 15 residues.

The sample holds a few counts of this clone. V gene TRBV19 combines with J gene TRBJ1-1; TRBD1 is a possible D gene (5 bases). The V gene lost 4 bases and the J gene lost 1 base, with 7 bases spanning the gap. The CDR3 has 13 residues. The germline gives CDR1 LNHDA, CDR2 SQIVND (reference sequence). CDR3 coding DNA: TGTGCCAGTAGTAGACAGTCGAACACTGAAGCTTTCTTT. Translated: CASSRQSNTEAFF.

The rearrangement uses TRBV7-2 and TRBJ1-5; no definite D call. V lost 2 bases and J 0 bases, leaving 8 bases between the germline ends. The CDR3 extends over 15 amino acids. CDR1 is SGHTA, CDR2 FQGNSA, per germline. CDR3 nucleotides: TGTGCCAGCAGCTTATACAGCAATAGCAATCAGCCCCAGCATTTT. Translating gives CASSLYSNSNQPQHF.

In this sample, this clone turned up a few times. The chain employs TRBV6-1 and TRBJ1-4; D might be TRBD1 (6 bases). The CDR3 extends over 19 amino acids. Germline V gene data show CDR1 as MNHNS and CDR2 as SASEGT. Trimming stripped 3 bases from V and 0 bases from J, with 20 bases between. The CDR3 protein is CASSDWIGQNLATNEKLFF. In DNA form, the CDR3 reads TGTGCCAGCAGTGATTGGATCGGACAGAATCTTGCAACTAATGAAAAACTGTTTTTT.

Only one count was recorded for this clone. J is TRBJ1-5 and V is TRBV30, with 8 bases lining up with TRBD1. The CDR3 consists of 16 residues. The V gene end was trimmed by 6 bases and the J gene end by 3 bases; junction bases not matched to a gene: 13. CDR1 and CDR2 (germline): GTSNPN, SVGIG (reference sequence). The CDR3 nucleotides read TGTGCCTGTAGTAAGAGGACAGGGTTTTACAATCAGCCCCAGCATTTT. This gives the protein CACSKRTGFYNQPQHF.

The J gene is TRBJ2-3, the V gene TRBV19; TRBD1 is a possible D gene (6 bases). V was cut by 5 bases and J by 8 bases, with 11 bases left in between. CDR3 length equals 12 residues. Germline-derived CDR1 and CDR2 are LNHDA and SQIVND (reference sequence). The CDR3 is CASSPDRITQYF. In DNA, the CDR3 is TGTGCCAGTAGTCCAGACAGGATTACGCAGTATTTT.

The chain uses TRBV7-2 and TRBJ2-1; the D gene is possibly TRBD1 (5 bases). V was pared by 5 bases and J by 6 bases, with 17 bases between. The CDR3 is 15 residues long. Germline CDR1 is SGHTA and CDR2 is FQGNSA. CDR3 bases: TGTGCCAGCAGCCCCTGGGGCAGTTCCGGCAATGAGCAGTTCTTC. Residues: CASSPWGSSGNEQFF.

The chain carries TRBV23-1 and TRBJ1-6; 7 bases line up with TRBD1. TRBV23-1 counts as an open reading frame of uncertain function. This CDR3 comprises 16 residues. V was pared by 0 bases and J by 5 bases, with 4 bases of the junction left unmatched. This CDR3 reads CASSQSGTENNSPLHF. CDR3 in DNA: TGCGCCAGCAGTCAATCTGGGACAGAGAATAATTCACCCCTCCACTTT.

This clone was seen a handful of times. This chain joins TRBV10-2 and TRBJ2-2, with D unresolved. The length of the CDR3 is 12 residues. V was pared by 6 bases and J by 2 bases, with 4 bases between. CDR1 WSHSY and CDR2 SAAADI come from the germline V gene. CDR3 coding DNA: TGCGCCAGCAGCTTTAACACCGGGGAGCTGTTTTTT. Translated, it gives CASSFNTGELFF.

The gene calls are TRBV2 and TRBJ1-5; D is perhaps TRBD1 (6 bases). The CDR3 is made up of 15 amino acids. Deletions cut 0 bases from V and 4 bases from J, with 10 bases between. Per germline, CDR1 SNHLY and CDR2 FYNNEI. The CDR3 coding sequence is TGTGCCAGCAGTGAAGCGCTTAGGGGGAATCAGCCCCAGCATTTT. Its protein is CASSEALRGNQPQHF.

The chain has TRBV29-1 and TRBJ2-7; 10 nucleotides match TRBD1. Germline values: CDR1 SQVTM, CDR2 ANQGSEA. Trimming removed 3 bases from V and 2 bases from J; junction bases left unmatched: 1. The CDR3 covers 13 residues. The CDR3 reads CSVEGQGTYEQYF. CDR3 nucleotide sequence: TGCAGCGTTGAGGGACAGGGGACCTACGAGCAGTACTTC.

The table lists this clone with a few counts. The chain uses TRBV6-6 and TRBJ2-5; TRBD2 aligns across 7 bases. Germline CDR1 and CDR2: MNHNY and SVGAGI (reference sequence). Unmatched junction bases numbered 4, after V lost 4 bases and J lost 5 bases. The CDR3 length is 13 residues. CDR3 protein: CASSSWGGETQYF. In DNA, the CDR3 is TGTGCCAGCAGTTCGTGGGGGGGGGAGACCCAGTACTTC.

In regard to this clone: The junction and the germline gene differ at one end; a read error may be behind it. The identical CDR3 is also encoded by other nucleotide sequences in the sample. The V gene is TRBV5-4, the J gene TRBJ2-2, with D hard to call. The CDR3 is 15 residues long. Germline loops: CDR1 SGHNT, CDR2 YYREEE (reference sequence). DNA of the CDR3: TGCGCCAGCAGCTCCCACGGCGGGAACACCGGGGAGCTGTTTTTT. It translates to CASSSHGGNTGELFF.